The source of this T cell receptor (beta chain) is a study of blood T cell repertoires in COVID-19. Study in general: COVID-19 samples from acute and convalescent phases originated in the United States, Italy and Spain. PBMCs, B-cell-depleted T cells, or T cells were the source of the cDNA or gDNA that made up the material.

This CDR3 is 17 amino acids long. Germline CDR1 is MDHEN and CDR2 is SYDVKM. V dropped 3 bases and J dropped 1; count of bases not matched to a gene: 8. The method was immunoSEQ multiplex PCR; TCRdb's version includes in-frame clones alone and lacks a portion of them. The sample has about 140,000 clones, roughly four fifths seen once. The clonotype was recovered from a woman older than 75 with acute or convalescent COVID-19. Material for sequencing was peripheral blood. This rearrangement joins TRBV28 to TRBJ2-3, with 9 bases fitting TRBD2. The CDR3: CASSFPLRTSGTDTQYF. The DNA for the CDR3 is TGTGCCAGCAGTTTCCCCCTTAGGACTAGCGGCACAGATACGCAGTATTTT.